This paragraph covers one TCR beta chain sequence. The CDR3 extends over 14 amino acids. V shed 8 bases and J shed 0 bases, with 11 bases lying between them. Germline-derived CDR1 and CDR2 are MDHEN and SYDVKM. TCRdb keeps only in-frame clones here, not all; method: immunoSEQ multiplex PCR. The table lists about 47,000 clones, 75% to 85% of them singletons, with 10% in the top ten. This record belongs to a study of control samples from healthy donors and cancer patients. Sequencing was performed on blood. The chain joins TRBV28 to TRBJ1-5, with a possible D match to TRBD1 (6 bases). This TCR was recovered from a man between 65 and 85 years old in good health. CDR3 nucleotide sequence: TGTGCCAGCCTGGACAGTCATAGCAATCAGCCCCAGCATTTT. This gives the protein CASLDSHSNQPQHF.